This T cell receptor beta chain was observed in a study of cytomegalovirus exposure and HLA in healthy donors. This CDR3 has 13 residues. Trimming shortened V by 1 base and J by 3 bases, and 9 bases separated the two germline ends. From germline, CDR1 is GTSNPN and CDR2 SVGIG (reference sequence). The study drew the donors from its approximately 110-subject validation cohort, separate from the approximately 700-subject first cohort. The repertoire was sequenced with immunoSEQ multiplex PCR; TCRdb's copy has only in-frame clones and lacks some. The sample shows 120,000 or so clones, around 86% of them seen only once.

The sample comprised PBMCs. The chain is built from TRBV30 and TRBJ1-1; D call uncertain. The sequence was collected from a woman aged 18-29 years in good health and CMV-seronegative. The CDR3 sequence is CAWSGRGDTEAFF. The CDR3 DNA sequence: TGTGCCTGGAGTGGCCGCGGGGACACTGAAGCTTTCTTT.